A single sample gave rise to the 5 T cell receptor beta chains below, sequenced in a study of cytomegalovirus exposure and HLA in healthy donors. Both 60 Vbeta primers and 13 Jbeta primers went into the PCR. Assay: immunoSEQ multiplex PCR; the TCRdb copy retains only in-frame clones and omits some. The table has 150,000 to 200,000 clones, about 83% seen once; the top ten hold approximately 5.4%. The sample was PBMCs. The receptors derive from a young woman in good health and CMV-seropositive.

The chain joins TRBV9 to TRBJ2-1; 9 bases fit TRBD2. The CDR3 runs to 15 residues. J gave up 7 bases and V 3 bases, and 8 bases lay outside the gene matches. Germline values: CDR1 SGDLS, CDR2 YYNGEE. CDR3 residues: CASSGRRGGPNEQFF. The CDR3, as DNA: TGTGCCAGCAGCGGGAGGCGGGGGGGCCCTAATGAGCAGTTCTTC.

In its sample, this clone was seen a few times. The genes are TRBV27 and TRBJ2-3; TRBD2 matches at 9 bases. The trim removed 8 bases at V and 5 bases at J, leaving 11 bases unmatched. The germline gives CDR1 MNHEY, CDR2 SMNVEV (reference sequence). This CDR3 is built from 15 residues. CDR3 sequence (DNA): TGTGCCAGCTCGACTTTAGCGGGAGTGAGAGATACGCAGTATTTT. This gives the protein CASSTLAGVRDTQYF.

This clone was detected many times. The chain combines TRBV4-3 with TRBJ1-4, with D uncertain. The CDR3 consists of 13 residues. From germline, CDR1 is LGHNA and CDR2 YSLEER. Trimming took 3 bases from V and 11 from J, leaving 13 bases between them. The CDR3 DNA follows: TGCGCCAGCAGCCACGTCGAGACACCGAAACTGTTTTTT. Translated: CASSHVETPKLFF.

The chain links TRBV5-5 to TRBJ2-7, with 7 nucleotides matching TRBD2. Trimming took 5 bases from V and 0 from J; bases not matched to a gene: 11. CDR3 size: 16 residues. CDR1 SGHKS and CDR2 YYEKEE come from the germline V gene (reference sequence). The CDR3: CASRFGISGVSYEQYF. In DNA form, the CDR3 reads TGTGCCAGCAGATTTGGCATCAGCGGGGTCTCCTACGAGCAGTACTTC.

This clone was picked up one time. This same CDR3 is encoded by further DNA sequences in the sample. The CDR3 sequence: CASSLAGVNTGELFF. In DNA form, the CDR3 reads TGTGCCAGCAGCTTGGCGGGGGTTAACACCGGGGAGCTGTTTTTT. The chain employs TRBV5-4 and TRBJ2-2; tentative D call: TRBD2 (6 bases). From germline, CDR1 is SGHNT and CDR2 YYREEE (reference sequence). CDR3 length: 15 residues. The ends were cut back, 0 bases at V and 2 bases at J, with 8 bases in the middle. Drawing the rest from reference TRBV5-4 and TRBJ2-2, the complete variable domain is ETGVTQSPTHLIKTRGQQVTLRCSSQSGHNTVSWYQQALGQGPQFIFQYYREEENGRGNFPPRFSGLQFPNYSSELNVNALELDDSALYLCASSLAGVNTGELFFGEGSRLTVL.